Sequencing of this TCR beta chain was carried out in a study of blood T cells in healthy people across ages. To note about this clonotype: Its cognate antigen is unknown. Given the absence of the conserved phenylalanine or tryptophan at the CDR3 end, a read error is likely.

The CDR3 loop spans 13 amino acids. Looked up from germline, CDR1 is SGHVS and CDR2 is FNYEAQ. V was shortened by 5 bases and J by 4 bases, with 10 bases between the two germline ends. PCR was performed a second time for about 6 to 12 cycles using a sample-barcoded 5' primer and a J-beta primer mix. A template-switch adaptor containing 12 random nucleotides labeled each cDNA molecule. A single record per CDR3 protein comes from TCRdb applying MiXCR to the 5' RACE reads. The table includes fewer than 1,000,000 distinct CDR3 sequences, roughly 44% detected once. Study observations and caveats: Unsorted PBMCs prevented conclusive naive versus antigen-experienced comparison. TCR beta diversity tracked closely with naive T cell percentage.

The chain joins TRBV7-6 to TRBJ2-3; tentative D call: TRBD2 (6 bases). This sequence was found in a man in his 60s in good health. Input material: blood. CDR3 sequence reads: CASSHGSPDTQYL. CDR3 coding DNA: TGTGCCAGCAGCCACGGGAGCCCAGATACGCAGTATTTA.